This T cell receptor (beta chain) was identified in a study of PD-1 blockade in classical Hodgkin lymphoma. Study-wide results and caveats: Complete responders' baseline diversity resembled that of newly diagnosed patients.

The V end was cut by 4 bases, the J end by 6 bases, with 6 bases between. Germline V gives CDR1 SGHTS, CDR2 YDEGEE. This CDR3 has 11 residues. All patients experienced relapse after autologous stem cell transplantation, and brentuximab vedotin exposure was variable. Thawed PBMCs yielded CD4+ T cells through magnetic negative selection. The method was immunoSEQ multiplex PCR; TCRdb's version includes in-frame clones alone and lacks a portion of them. The table includes 30,000 or so clones, around nine tenths detected once. With respect to this clone: Its antigen remains unknown.

The chain links TRBV5-8 to TRBJ2-3; D is unresolved. This clonotype was obtained from a human donor with classical Hodgkin lymphoma. The input for sequencing was CD4+ T cells from blood, taken at baseline. CDR3 sequence reads: CASSVGDTQYF. CDR3 in DNA: TGTGCCAGCAGCGTTGGGGATACGCAGTATTTT.